One sample yielded the 29 T cell receptor beta chains listed below, sequenced in a study of T cells in Graves' hyperthyroidism and ophthalmopathy. Amplification targeted TCR beta CDR3 regions from RNA transcripts. Initially, a first-round RT-PCR of the TCR CDR3 employed the HTBI primer set. Each CDR3 protein gets one entry after TCRdb re-called the multiplex PCR reads with MiXCR. The sample yields a few hundred thousand distinct CDR3 sequences, around 13% seen once. The sequencing input was blood. These TCRs come from a middle-aged woman with Graves' hyperthyroidism.

This clonotype was found many times. The V call is TRBV6-1, the J call TRBJ1-5; D gene ambiguous. The length of the CDR3 is 14 residues. Per germline, CDR1 MNHNS and CDR2 SASEGT. The V gene lost 2 bases and the J gene lost 0 bases, with 5 bases spanning the gap. The chain's CDR3 is CASSEFDSNQPQHF. The CDR3 DNA sequence: TGTGCCAGCAGTGAATTTGATAGCAATCAGCCCCAGCATTTT.

A note on this clonotype: This may arise from a read error, as a much more abundant clone is one base away. The chain combines TRBV6-1 with TRBJ2-1; D might be TRBD1 (6 bases). Looked up from germline, CDR1 is MNHNS and CDR2 is SASEGT. The CDR3 runs 16 residues. CDR3 in amino acids: CASSMGDTSSYIEQFF. CDR3 sequence (DNA): TGTGCCAGCAGTATGGGGGACACCAGCTCCTACATTGAGCAGTTCTTC.

The table lists this clonotype with many counts. The rearrangement links TRBV12-3 or TRBV12-4 to TRBJ1-2; TRBD1 aligns across 11 bases. CDR3 length: 14 residues. Germline trimming cut 6 bases from V and 4 bases from J; bases unmatched to any gene: 4. CDR3 in DNA: TGTGCCAGCAGCCGGGGACAGGGGGGCTATGGCTACACCTTC. Its translation: CASSRGQGGYGYTF.

The J gene is TRBJ2-1, the V gene TRBV19; TRBD2 is a possible D gene (5 bases). Between the trimmed V and J ends, which lost 9 bases and 2 bases, there was a span of 23 bases. The CDR3 contains 17 residues. Per the germline V gene, CDR1 is LNHDA and CDR2 is SQIVND (reference sequence). The CDR3 reads CASSRTGGHSTYNEQFF. DNA of the CDR3: TGTGCCAGCTCTCGGACTGGCGGCCACAGTACCTACAATGAGCAGTTCTTC.

This clonotype was seen a few times. The chain carries TRBV2 and TRBJ1-3; D ambiguous. CDR1 SNHLY and CDR2 FYNNEI come from the germline V gene. Trimming cost V 6 bases and J 5 bases, with 14 bases left between them. The CDR3 length is 14 residues. The CDR3: CASRLSSERNTIYF. The CDR3 DNA is TGTGCCAGCAGGCTGTCATCAGAAAGAAACACCATATATTTT.

This clonotype was observed at least ten times. The J gene is TRBJ2-1, the V gene TRBV28; 13 positions match TRBD2. CDR3 size: 14 residues. In germline, CDR1 is MDHEN, CDR2 SYDVKM. With V trimmed by 7 bases and J by 8 bases, 5 bases remained unmatched. CDR3 DNA sequence: TGTGCCAGCATTTCTACTAGCGGGAGGGATGAGCAGTTCTTC. It yields the protein CASISTSGRDEQFF.

This clonotype showed up many times. This sequence joins TRBV20-1 and TRBJ2-3; 7 nucleotides align to TRBD1. The CDR3 length is 15 residues. V shed 2 bases, J shed 0 bases, and the junction held 5 bases outside the gene matches. Per germline, CDR1 DFQATT and CDR2 SNEGSKA (reference sequence). CDR3 region: CSARPGQVSTDTQYF. CDR3 DNA sequence: TGCAGTGCTAGACCCGGACAGGTTAGCACAGATACGCAGTATTTT.

The V gene is TRBV7-8, the J gene TRBJ1-2, with D hard to call. V was trimmed by 1 base and J by 0 bases, leaving 12 bases between them. This CDR3 contains 16 residues. Germline CDR1 is SGHVS and CDR2 is FQNEAQ. The CDR3 loop reads CASSLDYSSTNYGYTF. CDR3 sequence (DNA): TGTGCCAGCAGCTTAGATTACAGCTCCACTAACTATGGCTACACCTTC.

This clonotype has at least ten counts. V is TRBV3-1 and J is TRBJ2-2, with D hard to call. Deletions cut 0 bases from V and 8 bases from J, with 4 bases between. Germline V CDR1 and CDR2: LGHDT, YNNKEL (reference sequence). The length of the CDR3 is 12 residues. DNA for the CDR3: TGTGCCAGCAGCCAAGATAAGGGGGAGCTGTTTTTT. Its protein is CASSQDKGELFF.

The genes are TRBV6-1 and TRBJ1-3; D unclear. CDR3 size: 17 residues. Germline V CDR1 and CDR2: MNHNS, SASEGT. V lost 6 bases, J lost 7 bases, and 25 bases lay in between. This CDR3 reads CASSQFRLSRPGNTIYF. The CDR3 DNA sequence: TGTGCCAGCAGCCAGTTCCGTCTCTCGAGACCGGGTAACACCATATATTTT.

In this sample, this clonotype turned up once. V is TRBV20-1 and J is TRBJ2-2, with 8 bases fitting TRBD2. In germline, CDR1 is DFQATT, CDR2 SNEGSKA (reference sequence). The CDR3 length is 16 residues. Trimming took 1 base from V and 2 from J; bases not matched to a gene: 6. The CDR3 DNA sequence: TGCAGTGCTAGAGGTACAGCGGGAGCAAACACCGGGGAGCTGTTTTTT. Its translation is CSARGTAGANTGELFF.

This clonotype has just a few counts. This chain uses TRBV5-1 with TRBJ2-7; D assignment may be TRBD1 or TRBD2 (6 bases each). V was trimmed by 3 bases and J by 5 bases, leaving 12 bases between them. The CDR3 is made up of 13 amino acids. Germline V gene data show CDR1 as SGHRS and CDR2 as YFSETQ. CDR3 nucleotide sequence: TGCGCCAGCAGCTCCGCCGGGGGCCACGAGCAGTACTTC. The encoded protein is CASSSAGGHEQYF.

This sequence joins TRBV28 and TRBJ2-7; TRBD2 is a possible D gene (6 bases). V was cut by 6 bases and J by 7 bases, with 19 bases left in between. Germline loops: CDR1 MDHEN, CDR2 SYDVKM. The CDR3 loop spans 14 amino acids. CDR3 loop: CASRFGRGWGEQYF. DNA for the CDR3: TGTGCCAGCAGATTCGGACGGGGGTGGGGGGAGCAGTACTTC.

Remarks on this clonotype: This may be a read error: a much more frequent sequence differs by one nucleotide. The chain recombines TRBV20-1 with TRBJ2-1, with 9 bases fitting TRBD2. This CDR3 comprises 15 residues. The V gene's germline CDR1 is DFQATT and CDR2 SNEGSKA (reference sequence). CDR3 sequence (DNA): TGCAGTGCTAGAGTAGTGGTAGCGGGAGTCGATGAGCAGCTCTTC. This sequence encodes CSARVVVAGVDEQLF.

The chain uses TRBV5-4 and TRBJ2-2; D possibly corresponds to TRBD2 (5 bases). The germline V gene has CDR1 SGHNT and CDR2 YYREEE (reference sequence). This CDR3 contains 15 residues. V was clipped by 0 bases and J by 6 bases, with 12 bases between them. The CDR3 here is CASSLAEREPGELFF. CDR3 bases: TGTGCCAGCAGCTTGGCCGAGAGGGAACCCGGGGAGCTGTTTTTT.

This chain joins TRBV6-2 or TRBV6-3 and TRBJ2-5; 9 nucleotides align to TRBD1. Germline CDR1 and CDR2: MNHEY and SVGEGT. This CDR3 has 14 amino acids. V was pared by 6 bases and J by 5 bases, with 7 bases of the junction left unmatched. The DNA of the CDR3 is TGTGCCAGCAGCGTACAGGGGGCGATGGAGACCCAGTACTTC. Its translation: CASSVQGAMETQYF.

The chain combines TRBV7-9 with TRBJ1-6, with 7 bases identical to TRBD1. CDR1 and CDR2 (germline): SEHNR, FQNEAQ (reference sequence). CDR3 length equals 16 residues. V dropped 3 bases and J dropped 8; count of bases not matched to a gene: 10. CDR3 in amino acids: CASSLAGTARHSPLHF. Written as DNA, the CDR3 is TGTGCCAGCAGCTTGGCAGGGACAGCCCGGCATTCACCCCTCCACTTT.

This clonotype was recorded many times. The V gene is TRBV9, the J gene TRBJ2-7; 14 bases agree with TRBD2. Trimming cost V 2 bases and J 6 bases; bases outside gene matches: 4. This CDR3 comprises 15 residues. Germline V gives CDR1 SGDLS, CDR2 YYNGEE. The CDR3 reads CASSVGTSGSPEQYF. The CDR3 DNA reads as TGTGCCAGCAGCGTCGGGACTAGCGGGAGTCCCGAGCAGTACTTC.

This clonotype was recorded at least ten times. The V and J genes are TRBV7-9 and TRBJ2-1, with D hard to call. V dropped 2 bases and J dropped 7 bases, with 9 bases sitting between them. The CDR3 length is 13 residues. Per the germline V gene, CDR1 is SEHNR and CDR2 is FQNEAQ (reference sequence). In DNA form, the CDR3 reads TGTGCCAGCAGCTTAAGTCTCTTGAATGAGCAGTTCTTC. This sequence encodes CASSLSLLNEQFF.

V is TRBV30 and J is TRBJ2-7; either TRBD1 or TRBD2 may fit D (5 bases each). The CDR3 has 12 residues. Trimming took 8 bases from V and 5 from J, leaving 16 bases between them. Germline V gene data show CDR1 as GTSNPN and CDR2 as SVGIG (reference sequence). CDR3 coding DNA: TGTGCCGGGGGTGTACGTGGCGACGAGCAGTACTTC. It specifies CAGGVRGDEQYF.

This clonotype has at least ten counts. The chain combines TRBV7-2 with TRBJ2-1; 14 nucleotides agree with TRBD2. V lost 3 bases, J lost 0 bases, and 10 bases stayed unmatched. The CDR3 totals 20 residues. Germline V gene lookup returns CDR1 SGHTA and CDR2 FQGNSA. CDR3 nucleotide sequence: TGTGCCAGCAGCTTGACTAGCGGGAGGGCCCTCCGTAGCTCCTACAATGAGCAGTTCTTC. Translated: CASSLTSGRALRSSYNEQFF.

Ten or more counts support this clonotype. The chain recombines TRBV7-8 with TRBJ2-2; a possible D gene is TRBD2 (6 bases). The CDR3 has 15 residues. Deletions cut 1 base from V and 4 bases from J, with 10 bases between. Germline V CDR1 and CDR2: SGHVS, FQNEAQ. CDR3 sequence (DNA): TGTGCCAGCAGCTTAGGACTAGTTGGCACCGGGGAGCTGTTTTTT. This sequence encodes CASSLGLVGTGELFF.

This clonotype was observed many times. This chain connects TRBV12-3 or TRBV12-4 to TRBJ2-1, with D uncertain. The CDR3 loop spans 13 amino acids. Trimming cost V 1 base and J 4 bases, with 5 bases left between them. The CDR3 DNA follows: TGTGCCAGCAGTTTAGTTCGATACAATGAGCAGTTCTTC. This translates into CASSLVRYNEQFF.

The chain links TRBV3-1 to TRBJ1-2; D call uncertain. Germline V gene lookup returns CDR1 LGHDT and CDR2 YNNKEL (reference sequence). V was shortened by 3 bases and J by 4 bases, with 9 bases between the two germline ends. This CDR3 spans 13 amino acids. The CDR3 region is CASSQLRTYGYTF. The CDR3 DNA sequence: TGTGCCAGCAGCCAGCTCAGAACCTATGGCTACACCTTC.

This clonotype appeared many times. The rearrangement joins TRBV28 to TRBJ2-5, with a weak D call TRBD2 (5 bases). Looked up from germline, CDR1 is MDHEN and CDR2 is SYDVKM. The length of the CDR3 is 12 residues. The V and J ends lost 5 bases and 11 bases respectively, with 15 bases between them. The CDR3 loop is CASSLARSGQYF. The CDR3 bases are TGTGCCAGCAGTCTAGCCCGTTCTGGACAGTACTTC.

This clonotype was observed at least ten times. This chain connects TRBV27 to TRBJ1-6; D may be TRBD1 (5 bases). The CDR3 is 14 amino acids. Per the germline V gene, CDR1 is MNHEY and CDR2 is SMNVEV (reference sequence). Trimming stripped 3 bases from V and 8 bases from J, with 11 bases between. CDR3 nucleotide sequence: TGTGCCAGCAGTTTCGGGGCAGTCGATTCACCCCTCCACTTT. Translated, it gives CASSFGAVDSPLHF.

The J gene is TRBJ2-7, the V gene TRBV6-2 or TRBV6-3; no firm D call. Per the germline V gene, CDR1 is MNHEY and CDR2 is SVGEGT. V was pared by 7 bases and J by 1 base, with 14 bases between. CDR3 length equals 14 residues. The CDR3 here is CASTSDTRSYEQYF. The CDR3, as DNA: TGTGCCAGCACCTCCGACACGAGGTCCTACGAGCAGTACTTC.

This chain connects TRBV6-1 to TRBJ2-7; D may be TRBD1 (5 bases). The CDR3 contains 17 residues. V shed 2 bases and J shed 1 base, with 18 bases lying between them. The germline V gene has CDR1 MNHNS and CDR2 SASEGT. CDR3: CASSEKGVERVSYEQYF. The DNA of the CDR3 is TGTGCCAGCAGTGAAAAAGGGGTCGAACGGGTTTCCTACGAGCAGTACTTC.

This clonotype has ten or more counts. The chain recombines TRBV30 with TRBJ2-5; 8 nucleotides line up with TRBD1. Unmatched junction bases numbered 9, after V lost 4 bases and J lost 5 bases. The CDR3 is 14 residues long. CDR1 and CDR2 from the germline V gene are GTSNPN and SVGIG (reference sequence). CDR3 in amino acids: CAWNRQGALETQYF. The DNA for the CDR3 is TGTGCCTGGAATCGGCAGGGGGCTCTGGAGACCCAGTACTTC.